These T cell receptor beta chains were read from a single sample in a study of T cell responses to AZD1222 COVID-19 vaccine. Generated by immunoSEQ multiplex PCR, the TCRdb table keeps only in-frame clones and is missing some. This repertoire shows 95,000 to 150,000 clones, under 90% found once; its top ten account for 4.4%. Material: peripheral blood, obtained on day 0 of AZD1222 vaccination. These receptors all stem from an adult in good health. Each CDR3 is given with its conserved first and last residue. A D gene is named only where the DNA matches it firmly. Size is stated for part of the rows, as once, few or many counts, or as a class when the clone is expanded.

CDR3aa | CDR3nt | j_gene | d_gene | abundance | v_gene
CASSEAPGRIRGYEQYF | TGTGCCAGCAGTGAAGCTCCCGGTCGGATCCGCGGGTACGAGCAGTACTTC | TRBJ2-7 | . | . | TRBV2
CASSQTGVGGELFF | TGTGCCAGCAGCCAAACAGGGGTGGGCGGGGAGCTGTTTTTT | TRBJ2-2 | TRBD1 | . | TRBV3-1/TRBV3-2
CASSSGRDRGFHEQFF | TGCGCCAGCAGCTCAGGACGGGACAGGGGTTTCCATGAGCAGTTCTTC | TRBJ2-1 | TRBD1 | . | TRBV5-1
CASSVEGGHPEAFF | TGTGCCAGCAGTGTAGAAGGCGGACACCCTGAAGCTTTCTTT | TRBJ1-1 | . | . | TRBV2
CASSQGLGGRETQYF | TGTGCCAGCAGCCAGGGTTTAGGGGGTCGGGAGACCCAGTACTTC | TRBJ2-5 | . | once | TRBV4-2
CASSGGLGADTQYF | TGTGCCAGCAGCGGCGGGTTGGGTGCAGATACGCAGTATTTT | TRBJ2-3 | . | . | TRBV7-9
CAWLQNRGSGANVLTF | TGTGCCTGGCTCCAAAACCGGGGCTCTGGGGCCAACGTCCTGACTTTC | TRBJ2-6 | . | . | TRBV30
CASSQRGASGRVEQYF | TGTGCCAGCAGCCAGAGAGGGGCTAGCGGGAGGGTCGAGCAGTACTTC | TRBJ2-7 | TRBD2 | . | TRBV4-2
CASSLGGRSYNEQFF | TGTGCCAGTAGTCTGGGGGGTCGCTCCTACAATGAGCAGTTCTTC | TRBJ2-1 | . | once | TRBV19
CASSPTGNRKETQYF | TGTGCCAGCAGCCCAACGGGGAATCGCAAGGAGACCCAGTACTTC | TRBJ2-5 | . | . | TRBV7-7
CASRESWSYGYTF | TGTGCCAGTAGAGAAAGTTGGTCCTATGGCTACACCTTC | TRBJ1-2 | . | once | TRBV19
CASSSGQRTRDEQFF | TGTGCCAGCAGCTCGGGACAGCGGACCAGAGATGAGCAGTTCTTC | TRBJ2-1 | TRBD1 | . | TRBV7-2
CASSPGPAGQNRRNQPQHF | TGCGCCAGCAGCCCGGGTCCCGCAGGACAAAATAGGCGCAATCAGCCCCAGCATTTT | TRBJ1-5 | . | once | TRBV4-1
CASSPNRDYGYTF | TGTGCCAGCAGTCCAAACAGGGATTATGGCTACACCTTC | TRBJ1-2 | . | . | TRBV6-5
CASSLGVTSGYETQYF | TGCGCCAGCAGCTTGGGGGTGACTAGCGGGTATGAGACCCAGTACTTC | TRBJ2-5 | TRBD2 | . | TRBV5-1
CASSPPGTGYPRGETQYF | TGTGCCAGCAGCCCACCAGGGACAGGGTATCCTCGTGGCGAGACCCAGTACTTC | TRBJ2-5 | TRBD1 | . | TRBV5-5
CASSPRAAPTFYGYTF | TGTGCCAGCAGTCCCCGGGCCGCTCCCACTTTCTATGGCTACACCTTC | TRBJ1-2 | . | . | TRBV3-1/TRBV3-2
CASSLGRVTYEQYF | TGTGCCAGCAGCTTAGGCAGGGTAACGTACGAGCAGTACTTC | TRBJ2-7 | . | . | TRBV7-9
CASRPGTSDTGELFF | TGCGCCAGCAGACCCGGGACTAGCGACACCGGGGAGCTGTTTTTT | TRBJ2-2 | TRBD2 | . | TRBV5-1
CASSLDGNTIYF | TGTGCCAGCTCGCTTGACGGGAACACCATATATTTT | TRBJ1-3 | . | . | TRBV18
CASRPGQNYEQYF | TGCGCCAGCAGACCGGGACAGAACTACGAGCAGTACTTC | TRBJ2-7 | TRBD1 | . | TRBV10-2
CATKLLGGDTEAFF | TGTGCCACCAAACTCCTAGGGGGGGACACTGAAGCTTTCTTT | TRBJ1-1 | . | . | TRBV6-4
CASKLDRASDTQYF | TGTGCCAGCAAATTGGACAGGGCCTCAGATACGCAGTATTTT | TRBJ2-3 | TRBD1 | . | TRBV6-5
CASSPGQNEKLFF | TGTGCCAGCAGTCCCGGCCAGAATGAAAAACTGTTTTTT | TRBJ1-4 | . | . | TRBV6-5
CASRGQNNEAFF | TGTGCCAGCAGGGGGCAGAATAATGAAGCTTTCTTT | TRBJ1-1 | . | . | TRBV2
CASSLHTGGDNSPLHF | TGTGCCAGCAGTCTCCACACAGGGGGCGATAATTCACCCCTCCACTTT | TRBJ1-6 | TRBD1 | few | TRBV27
CASSRNLQGGGVVTDTQYF | TGTGCCAGCAGCCGGAACCTTCAGGGGGGCGGCGTAGTCACAGATACGCAGTATTTT | TRBJ2-3 | . | . | TRBV4-2
CASSQAGVRVNEQFF | TGTGCCAGCAGCCAAGCCGGGGTAAGGGTGAATGAGCAGTTCTTC | TRBJ2-1 | . | . | TRBV3-1/TRBV3-2
CASSQGQRTEAFF | TGTGCCAGCAGCCAAGGTCAGCGGACTGAAGCTTTCTTT | TRBJ1-1 | . | . | TRBV3-1/TRBV3-2
CATGLAGGQETQYF | TGTGCCACCGGACTAGCGGGAGGGCAAGAGACCCAGTACTTC | TRBJ2-5 | TRBD2 | . | TRBV2
CASSQEASVNNSPLHF | TGCGCCAGCAGCCAAGAGGCATCAGTCAATAATTCACCCCTCCACTTT | TRBJ1-6 | . | few | TRBV4-1
CASSLRQKDSPLHF | TGTGCCAGCAGCTTACGGCAGAAAGATTCACCCCTCCACTTT | TRBJ1-6 | . | few | TRBV7-8
CASSYANRGSNQPQHF | TGTGCCAGCAGTTACGCGAACAGGGGAAGCAATCAGCCCCAGCATTTT | TRBJ1-5 | TRBD1 | . | TRBV6-5
CASSFGQGAPEQYF | TGCGCCAGCAGCTTTGGGCAGGGGGCGCCTGAGCAGTACTTC | TRBJ2-7 | TRBD1 | few | TRBV5-1
CSASRGRGDTQYF | TGCAGCGCAAGCAGGGGGCGCGGAGATACGCAGTATTTT | TRBJ2-3 | TRBD1 | . | TRBV29-1
CASRWGQGITYEQYF | TGCGCCAGCAGATGGGGACAGGGAATCACCTACGAGCAGTACTTC | TRBJ2-7 | TRBD1 | once | TRBV5-1
CAISESREGAGELFF | TGTGCCATCAGTGAGTCAAGGGAGGGCGCCGGGGAGCTGTTTTTT | TRBJ2-2 | TRBD2 | . | TRBV10-3
CASSLGHLTEAFF | TGTGCCAGCAGCTTAGGACACCTCACTGAAGCTTTCTTT | TRBJ1-1 | . | . | TRBV7-6
CASSAVSGGGELFF | TGTGCCAGCAGCGCAGTCTCAGGTGGCGGGGAGCTGTTTTTT | TRBJ2-2 | . | once | TRBV5-4